This entry is about one T cell receptor (beta chain). Which antigen it targets is not known. No much larger clone exists at a distance of one base, and base qualities are not known. Whole blood was collected in K2EDTA tubes by collaborating institutions according to the institutions' own protocols. Collaborator samples were shipped for TCRbeta analysis as frozen whole blood, isolated PBMCs, or DNA extracted from either sample type. The data belong to a study of blood T cell repertoires in COVID-19 (dated by TCRdb to the early 2020s). A note on the overall study: Samples from collaborators originated in the United States, Italy and Spain and spanned both the acute and convalescent phases of COVID-19. The material from the prospective study consisted of cDNA or gDNA derived from T cells, B-cell-depleted T cells, or PBMCs. The dataset comprised deeply sampled blood TCRbeta repertoires from subjects exposed to, actively infected with, or recovered from COVID-19. The repertoires were released in a freely available public database meant as a resource for research on the immune response to SARS-CoV-2. The samples were drawn from two sources: the first 160 participants of the ongoing ImmuneRACE study, and 950 to 1,500 subjects contributed by 6 global collaborators. A de-identified subject ID, COVID-19 status, age in years and sex were almost always included in the sample metadata. HLA class I and class II types, where available, came from metadata supplied by the sample provider rather than from assay-based typing.

Overall study outcomes, separate from this receptor: The amount of clinical and demographic metadata varied by source and participant and was provided uncurated.

The CDR3 has 15 amino acids, counting the end cysteine and phenylalanine. This entry keeps only the CDR3 DNA: 45 bases, framed from base 1. The immunoSEQ Assay, a bias-controlled multiplex PCR, was used to amplify TCRbeta CDR3 regions from genomic DNA. On the study's bioinformatics: The number of nucleated cells in each sample was estimated by amplification of reference gene primers within the assay. To quantify the absolute abundance of each unique TCRbeta CDR3 rearrangement, sequence reads were collapsed and filtered. For each sample, productive Simpson clonality was calculated as the square root of Simpson's diversity index across productive rearrangements. The table was pulled from immuneACCESS by TCRdb, which kept in-frame rearrangements only. Such tables lose some clones; where checked, under half of the loss comes from unresolved V genes, and the rest has no known cause. The V and J calls and clone size are taken from that table; D and trimming were inferred from the DNA. In this sample the table shows 120,000 or so clones, about 70% of which occur a single time. The top ten hold less than 6.5% of the sample.

This clonotype originated in a man aged 55 to 70 with acute or convalescent COVID-19. Sequencing was performed on peripheral blood. The V gene is TRBV21-1 and the J gene is TRBJ1-6; TRBD1, as called in the table, went unchecked against the DNA. TRBV21-1 is an annotated pseudogene. For the CDR3, the sequence is CASSRTGDHNSPLHF. The DNA reads TGTGCCAGCAGCCGGACAGGGGACCATAATTCACCCCTCCACTTT.